This entry is about one TCR beta chain. The antigen remains undetermined. Healthy donors served as age- and sex-matched controls. TEMRA cells were enriched by FACS, while CD8+ and CD4+ T cells were obtained through a negative isolation that was performed magnetically. This sample is part of a study of CD8 T cells in Susac syndrome. General study findings and limits: As the study acknowledged, the number of individuals who were part of its TCR sequencing and HLA analysis was relatively small.

RNA, at roughly 0.45 to 1 ug, was reverse transcribed with random hexamers. TCR beta CDR3 was amplified by immunoSEQ multiplex PCR. This amplification extended across 54 Vbeta and 13 Jbeta segments. TCRdb used MiXCR to reprocess the immunoSEQ multiplex PCR reads, holding one entry per CDR3 protein. Among approximately 170,000 distinct CDR3 sequences listed, 92% were seen once. Looked up from germline, CDR1 is SGHRS and CDR2 is YFSETQ. The CDR3 length is 13 residues. The germline V and J ends were trimmed by 6 bases and 5 bases, with 11 bases remaining between them. This chain uses TRBV5-1 with TRBJ2-2; D is possibly TRBD2 (6 bases). The receptor was isolated from a human donor in good health. Sequencing was carried out using CD4+ T cells from PBMCs. CDR3 nucleotides: TGCGCCAGCACTGACCGGGGGACCGGGGAGCTGTTTTTT. This gives the protein CASTDRGTGELFF.